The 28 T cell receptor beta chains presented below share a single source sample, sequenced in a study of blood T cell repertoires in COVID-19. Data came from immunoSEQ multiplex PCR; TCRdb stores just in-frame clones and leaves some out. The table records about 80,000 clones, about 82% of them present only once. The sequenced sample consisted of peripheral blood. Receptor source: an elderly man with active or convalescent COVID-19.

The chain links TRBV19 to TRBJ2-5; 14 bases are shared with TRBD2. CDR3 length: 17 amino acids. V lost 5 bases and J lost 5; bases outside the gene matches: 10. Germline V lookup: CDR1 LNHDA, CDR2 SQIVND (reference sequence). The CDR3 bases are TGTGCCAGTAGTTTCAGACTAGCGGGGGGGACTGTCGAGACCCAGTACTTC. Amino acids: CASSFRLAGGTVETQYF.

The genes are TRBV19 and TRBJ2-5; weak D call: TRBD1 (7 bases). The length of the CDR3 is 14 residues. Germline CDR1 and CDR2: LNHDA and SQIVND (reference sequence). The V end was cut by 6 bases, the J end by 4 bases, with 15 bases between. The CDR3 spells CASRVQGGSETQYF. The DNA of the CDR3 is TGTGCCAGTAGGGTCCAGGGGGGCTCAGAGACCCAGTACTTC.

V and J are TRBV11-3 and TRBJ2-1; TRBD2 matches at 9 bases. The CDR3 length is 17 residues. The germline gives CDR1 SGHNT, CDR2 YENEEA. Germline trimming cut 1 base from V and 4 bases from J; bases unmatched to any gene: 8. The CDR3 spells CASSLVGGTSPYNEQFF. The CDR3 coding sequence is TGTGCCAGCAGCTTAGTTGGCGGGACTAGCCCATACAATGAGCAGTTCTTC.

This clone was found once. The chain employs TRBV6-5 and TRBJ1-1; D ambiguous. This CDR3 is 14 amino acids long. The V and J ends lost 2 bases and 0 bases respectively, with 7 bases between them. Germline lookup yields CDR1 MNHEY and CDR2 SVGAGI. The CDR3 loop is CASSYDAVNTEAFF. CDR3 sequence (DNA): TGTGCCAGCAGTTACGACGCGGTGAACACTGAAGCTTTCTTT.

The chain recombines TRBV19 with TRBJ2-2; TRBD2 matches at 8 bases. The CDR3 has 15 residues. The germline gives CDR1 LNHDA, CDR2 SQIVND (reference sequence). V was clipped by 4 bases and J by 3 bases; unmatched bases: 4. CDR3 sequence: CASSRYSGDTGELFF. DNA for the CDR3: TGTGCCAGTAGTAGATATAGCGGGGACACCGGGGAGCTGTTTTTT.

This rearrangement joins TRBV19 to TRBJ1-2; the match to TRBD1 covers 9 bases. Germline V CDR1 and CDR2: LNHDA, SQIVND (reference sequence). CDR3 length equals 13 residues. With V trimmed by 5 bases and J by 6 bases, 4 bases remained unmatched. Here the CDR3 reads CASSPWTGDGYTF. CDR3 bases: TGTGCCAGTAGTCCATGGACAGGGGATGGCTACACCTTC.

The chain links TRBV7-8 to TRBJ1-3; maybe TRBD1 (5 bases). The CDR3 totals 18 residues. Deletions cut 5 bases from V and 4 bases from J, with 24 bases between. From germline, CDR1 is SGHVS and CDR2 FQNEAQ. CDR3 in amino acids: CASSPPPGTGSNGNTIYF. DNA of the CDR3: TGTGCCAGCAGCCCACCGCCCGGGACCGGGAGCAACGGAAACACCATATATTTT.

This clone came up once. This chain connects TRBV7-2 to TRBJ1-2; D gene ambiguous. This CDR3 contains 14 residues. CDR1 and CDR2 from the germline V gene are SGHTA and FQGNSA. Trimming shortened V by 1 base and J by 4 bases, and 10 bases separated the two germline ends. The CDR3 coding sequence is TGTGCCAGCAGCTTAGATCAGGAAGTCTATGGCTACACCTTC. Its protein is CASSLDQEVYGYTF. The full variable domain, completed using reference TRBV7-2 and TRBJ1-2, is GAGVSQSPSNKVTEKGKDVELRCDPISGHTALYWYRQSLGQGLEFLIYFQGNSAPDKSGLPSDRFSAERTGGSVSTLTIQRTQQEDSAVYLCASSLDQEVYGYTFGSGTRLTVV.

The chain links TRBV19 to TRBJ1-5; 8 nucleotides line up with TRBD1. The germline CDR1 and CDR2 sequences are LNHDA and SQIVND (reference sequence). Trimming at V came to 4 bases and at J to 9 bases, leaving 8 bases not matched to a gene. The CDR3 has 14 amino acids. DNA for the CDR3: TGTGCCAGTAGTACGACGACAGGGGAACGGCCCCAGCATTTT. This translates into CASSTTTGERPQHF.

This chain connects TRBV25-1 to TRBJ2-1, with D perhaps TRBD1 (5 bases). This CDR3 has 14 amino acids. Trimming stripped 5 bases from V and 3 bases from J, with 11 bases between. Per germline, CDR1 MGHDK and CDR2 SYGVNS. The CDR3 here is CASSWGPLYNEQFF. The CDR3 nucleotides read TGTGCCAGCAGTTGGGGCCCACTCTACAATGAGCAGTTCTTC. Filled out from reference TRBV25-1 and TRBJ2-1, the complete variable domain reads EADIYQTPRYLVIGTGKKITLECSQTMGHDKMYWYQQDPGMELHLIHYSYGVNSTEKGDLSSESTVSRIRTEHFPLTLESARPSHTSQYLCASSWGPLYNEQFFGPGTRLTVL.

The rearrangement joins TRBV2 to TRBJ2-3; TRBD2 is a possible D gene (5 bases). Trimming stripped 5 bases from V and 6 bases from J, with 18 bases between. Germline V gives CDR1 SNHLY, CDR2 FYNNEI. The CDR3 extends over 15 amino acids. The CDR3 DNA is TGTGCCAGCAGTCAGAGAGTGGGAGTTAGGGATACGCAGTATTTT. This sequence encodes CASSQRVGVRDTQYF.

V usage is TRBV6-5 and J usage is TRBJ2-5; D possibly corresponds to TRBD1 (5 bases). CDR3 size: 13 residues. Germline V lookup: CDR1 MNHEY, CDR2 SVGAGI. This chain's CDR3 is CAISRTPQETQYF. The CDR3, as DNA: TGTGCTATTTCCCGGACACCCCAAGAGACCCAGTACTTC.

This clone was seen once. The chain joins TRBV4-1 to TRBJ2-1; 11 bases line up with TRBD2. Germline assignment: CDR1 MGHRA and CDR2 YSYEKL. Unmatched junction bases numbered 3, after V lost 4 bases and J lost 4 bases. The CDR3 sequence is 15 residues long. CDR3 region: CASSPWTSGYNEQFF. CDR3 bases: TGCGCCAGCAGCCCCTGGACTAGCGGGTACAATGAGCAGTTCTTC.

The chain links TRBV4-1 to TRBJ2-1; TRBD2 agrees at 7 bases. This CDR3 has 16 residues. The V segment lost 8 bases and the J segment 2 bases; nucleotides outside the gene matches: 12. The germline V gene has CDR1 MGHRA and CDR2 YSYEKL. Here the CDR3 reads CASAPVRGRAYNEQFF. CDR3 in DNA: TGCGCCAGCGCCCCAGTTCGGGGGAGGGCCTACAATGAGCAGTTCTTC.

The chain's CDR3 is CAISESAPAGGRSPLHF. CDR3 nucleotide sequence: TGTGCCATCAGTGAGTCGGCGCCGGCAGGGGGCCGGTCACCCCTCCACTTT. The chain couples TRBV10-3 to TRBJ1-6; 8 bases are a match to TRBD1. Unmatched junction bases numbered 11, after V lost 0 bases and J lost 10 bases. Germline V lookup: CDR1 ENHRY, CDR2 SYGVKD. The CDR3 runs 17 residues.

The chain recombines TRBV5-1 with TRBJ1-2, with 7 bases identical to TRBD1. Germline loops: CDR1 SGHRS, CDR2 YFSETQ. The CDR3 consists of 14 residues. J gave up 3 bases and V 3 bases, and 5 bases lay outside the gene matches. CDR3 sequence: CASSSDRVDYGYTF. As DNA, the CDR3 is TGCGCCAGCAGCTCCGACAGGGTCGACTATGGCTACACCTTC.

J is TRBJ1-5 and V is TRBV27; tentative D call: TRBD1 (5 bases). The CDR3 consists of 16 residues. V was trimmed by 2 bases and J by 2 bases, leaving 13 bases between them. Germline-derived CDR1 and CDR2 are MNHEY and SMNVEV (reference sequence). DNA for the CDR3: TGTGCCAGCAGTTTAGGGCAGGGTCGTGGCAATCAGCCCCAGCATTTT. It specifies CASSLGQGRGNQPQHF.

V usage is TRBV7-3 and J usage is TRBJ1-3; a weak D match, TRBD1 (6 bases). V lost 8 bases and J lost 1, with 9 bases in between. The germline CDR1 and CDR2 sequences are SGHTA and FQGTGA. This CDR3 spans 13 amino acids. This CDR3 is CASQGGSGNTIYF. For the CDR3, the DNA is TGTGCCAGCCAAGGGGGTTCTGGAAACACCATATATTTT. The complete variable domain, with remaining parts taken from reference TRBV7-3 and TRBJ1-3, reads GAGVSQTPSNKVTEKGKYVELRCDPISGHTALYWYRQSLGQGPEFLIYFQGTGAADDSGLPNDRFFAVRPEGSVSTLKIQRTERGDSAVYLCASQGGSGNTIYFGEGSWLTVV.

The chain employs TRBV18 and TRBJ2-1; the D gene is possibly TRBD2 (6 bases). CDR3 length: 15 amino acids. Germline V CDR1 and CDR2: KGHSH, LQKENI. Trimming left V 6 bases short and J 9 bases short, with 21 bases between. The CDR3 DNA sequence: TGTGCCAGCTCCCAGGCGGGGCCGGGGTCGGGTGAGCAGTTCTTC. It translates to CASSQAGPGSGEQFF.

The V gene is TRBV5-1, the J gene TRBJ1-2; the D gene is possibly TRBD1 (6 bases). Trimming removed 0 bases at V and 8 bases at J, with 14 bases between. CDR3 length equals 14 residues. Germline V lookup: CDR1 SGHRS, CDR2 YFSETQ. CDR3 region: CASSLDRVLRGYTF. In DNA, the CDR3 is TGCGCCAGCAGCTTGGACAGGGTTCTGAGAGGCTACACCTTC.

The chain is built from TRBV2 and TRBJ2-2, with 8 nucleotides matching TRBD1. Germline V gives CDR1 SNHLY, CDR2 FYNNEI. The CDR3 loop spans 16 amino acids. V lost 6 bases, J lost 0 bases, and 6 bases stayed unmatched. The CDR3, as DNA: TGTGCCAGCAGGGCCGGACAGGGTTCGAACACCGGGGAGCTGTTTTTT. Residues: CASRAGQGSNTGELFF.

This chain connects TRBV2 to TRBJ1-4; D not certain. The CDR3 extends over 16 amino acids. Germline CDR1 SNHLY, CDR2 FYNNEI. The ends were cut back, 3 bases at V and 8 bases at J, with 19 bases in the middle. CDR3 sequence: CASSEVDGRGKEKLFF. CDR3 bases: TGTGCCAGCAGTGAGGTGGACGGGAGAGGAAAGGAAAAACTGTTTTTT.

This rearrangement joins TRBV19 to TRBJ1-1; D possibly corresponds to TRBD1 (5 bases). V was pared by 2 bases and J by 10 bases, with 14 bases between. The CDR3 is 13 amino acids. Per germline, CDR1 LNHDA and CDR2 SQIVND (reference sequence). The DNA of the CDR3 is TGTGCCAGTAGTATAATCGGGGGTACGGGAGCTTTCTTT. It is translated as CASSIIGGTGAFF.

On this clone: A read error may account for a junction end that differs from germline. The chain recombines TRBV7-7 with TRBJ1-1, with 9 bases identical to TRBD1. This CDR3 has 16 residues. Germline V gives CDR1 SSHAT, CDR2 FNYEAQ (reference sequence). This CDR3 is CASSPHRQGGNTEAFF. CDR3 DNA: TGTGCTAGCAGCCCGCATAGACAGGGGGGGAACACTGAAGCTTTCTTT.

The CDR3 DNA reads as TGCGCCAGCAGCCAAGAAGGACAGGACTATAGCAATCAGCCCCAGCATTTT. It specifies CASSQEGQDYSNQPQHF. The chain joins TRBV4-1 to TRBJ1-5; 7 bases line up with TRBD1. This CDR3 is 17 amino acids long. Germline values: CDR1 MGHRA, CDR2 YSYEKL. V gave up 0 bases and J gave up 0 bases; unmatched junction bases: 5.

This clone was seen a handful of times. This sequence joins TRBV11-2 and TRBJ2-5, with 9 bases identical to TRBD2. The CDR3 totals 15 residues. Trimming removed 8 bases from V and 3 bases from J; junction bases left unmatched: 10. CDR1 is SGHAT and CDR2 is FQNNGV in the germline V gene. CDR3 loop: CASRGRRLAEETQYF. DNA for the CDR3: TGTGCCAGCCGCGGAAGGAGACTAGCGGAAGAGACCCAGTACTTC.

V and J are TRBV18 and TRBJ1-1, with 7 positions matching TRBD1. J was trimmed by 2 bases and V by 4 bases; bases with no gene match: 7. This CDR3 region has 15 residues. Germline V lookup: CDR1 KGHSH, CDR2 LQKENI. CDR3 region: CASSLQTGLNTEAFF. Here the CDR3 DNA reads TGTGCCAGCTCACTACAGACAGGGCTTAACACTGAAGCTTTCTTT.

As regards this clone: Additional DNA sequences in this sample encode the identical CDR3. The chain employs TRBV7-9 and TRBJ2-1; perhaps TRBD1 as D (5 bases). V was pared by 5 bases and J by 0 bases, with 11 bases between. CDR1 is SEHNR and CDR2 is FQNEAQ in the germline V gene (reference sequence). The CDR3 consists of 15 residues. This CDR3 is CASSPRGNSYNEQFF. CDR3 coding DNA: TGTGCCAGCAGCCCTAGGGGTAACTCCTACAATGAGCAGTTCTTC.